This record covers a single T cell receptor beta chain. What it recognizes is unknown. This specimen belongs to a study of T cells in narcolepsy. Study as a whole: Enrolled donors included narcolepsy type 1 or type 2 patients and healthy controls. Broader study findings: Comparing one patient's CSF and blood CD4+ clonotypes highlighted HCRT- and TRIB2-specific autoreactive clonotypes. In some patient and control memory CD4+ samples, autoreactive clones were absent. Autoreactive clonotypes reportedly recurred in blood of same and different patients, not controls.

The V end was cut by 0 bases, the J end by 6 bases, with 7 bases between. This CDR3 has 13 residues. Germline lookup yields CDR1 SGHVS and CDR2 FQNEAQ. The method was immunoSEQ multiplex PCR; TCRdb's version includes in-frame clones alone and lacks a portion of them. Of 27,000 or so clones listed, 80% to 90% were seen once; the top ten hold about 1.1%. The clonotype originates from a human donor with narcolepsy. This rearrangement joins TRBV7-8 to TRBJ2-3; D possibly uses TRBD1 or TRBD2 (5 bases each). The material sequenced was CD45RA- memory CD4+ T cells from PBMCs. CDR3: CASSLAGRDTQYF. The CDR3 region has the DNA TGTGCCAGCAGCTTAGCGGGACGCGATACGCAGTATTTT.